These 17 T cell receptor beta chains share one sample of origin, sequenced in a study of T cells in Graves' hyperthyroidism and ophthalmopathy (dated by TCRdb to the late 2010s). The method behind the library was multiplex PCR. Instrument used: Illumina HiSeq 2000. Amplification of TCR beta CDR3 regions was carried out from RNA transcripts. The first round of RT-PCR for the TCR CDR3 was performed with the HTBI primer set and the Qiagen OneStep RT-PCR kit. TCRdb handled the public reads itself, with Q25 trimming in fastp and clone calling in MiXCR, and kept productive beta chains. Rows are unified per CDR3 protein, each entry keeping the most common DNA and genes. The sample records 250,000 to 300,000 distinct CDR3 sequences, around 15% of which are singletons. About 51% of the sample goes to the ten largest clones. Input material: blood. These TCRs come from a woman aged 55 to 70 with Graves' ophthalmopathy.

This clonotype was observed many times. This chain joins TRBV4-2 and TRBJ2-3; TRBD1 agrees at 7 bases. Germline values: CDR1 LGHNA, CDR2 YNFKEQ. The CDR3 runs 15 residues. V shed 1 base, J shed 2 bases, and the junction held 3 bases outside the gene matches. As DNA, the CDR3 is TGTGCCAGCAGCCAAGGAGGGGGCCACACAGATACGCAGTATTTT. Amino acid sequence: CASSQGGGHTDTQYF.

This clonotype was observed many times. The chain carries TRBV12-3 or TRBV12-4 and TRBJ2-5; no reliable D call. Trimming stripped 1 base from V and 3 bases from J, with 6 bases between. There are 13 residues in the CDR3. The CDR3 region is CASSLDEEETQYF. The CDR3 nucleotides are TGTGCCAGCAGTTTAGACGAAGAAGAGACCCAGTACTTC.

This clonotype showed up just a few times. The V gene is TRBV7-2, the J gene TRBJ1-6, with 10 bases identical to TRBD1. J lost 10 bases, V lost 3 bases, and 9 bases had no gene match. This CDR3 region has 16 residues. Looked up from germline, CDR1 is SGHTA and CDR2 is FQGNSA. CDR3 protein: CASSFHLTGGLSPLHF. The CDR3 coding sequence is TGTGCCAGCAGCTTTCATCTGACAGGGGGCCTATCACCCCTCCACTTT.

J is TRBJ1-1 and V is TRBV9; D is uncertain. Germline V lookup: CDR1 SGDLS, CDR2 YYNGEE. The CDR3 runs 14 residues. V lost 3 bases and J 1 base, leaving 10 bases between the germline ends. CDR3 DNA: TGTGCCAGCAGCGCATCCGGGAGGAACACTGAAGCTTTCTTT. The encoded protein is CASSASGRNTEAFF.

This clonotype has ten or more counts. This CDR3 reads CASSLPRNYGYTF. The DNA for the CDR3 is TGTGCCAGCAGCTTGCCTCGGAACTATGGCTACACCTTC. The chain recombines TRBV7-9 with TRBJ1-2; D uncertain. Germline V CDR1 and CDR2: SEHNR, FQNEAQ (reference sequence). CDR3 length: 13 residues. V lost 3 bases to trimming and J lost 2 bases, with 7 bases between them.

The rearrangement uses TRBV6-5 and TRBJ1-3, with D unresolved. The CDR3 runs 15 residues. Looked up from germline, CDR1 is MNHEY and CDR2 is SVGAGI. V gave up 4 bases and J gave up 0 bases, with 10 bases separating them. The DNA of the CDR3 is TGTGCCAGCAGTTCGGCACGGATCTCTGGAAACACCATATATTTT. This sequence encodes CASSSARISGNTIYF.

The gene calls are TRBV19 and TRBJ2-2, with a weak D call TRBD2 (5 bases). The V and J ends lost 0 bases and 8 bases respectively, with 16 bases between them. The germline CDR1 and CDR2 sequences are LNHDA and SQIVND (reference sequence). This CDR3 contains 16 residues. CDR3 region: CASSIDLRLRRGELFF. The CDR3 coding sequence is TGTGCCAGTAGTATAGATCTGAGACTACGTAGGGGGGAGCTGTTTTTT.

This clonotype was picked up many times. V gene TRBV12-3 or TRBV12-4 combines with J gene TRBJ1-1, with TRBD1 as a possible D gene (5 bases). The CDR3 has 14 amino acids. V shed 6 bases and J shed 5 bases, with 16 bases lying between them. Here the CDR3 reads CASSGHALGTEAFF. The CDR3 nucleotides are TGTGCCAGCAGCGGACACGCGTTGGGGACTGAAGCTTTCTTT.

The chain uses TRBV7-2 and TRBJ2-2; possible D gene TRBD2, 6 bases. The CDR3 length is 14 residues. The germline V and J ends were trimmed by 7 bases and 7 bases, with 16 bases remaining between them. Germline assignment: CDR1 SGHTA and CDR2 FQGNSA. In DNA form, the CDR3 reads TGTGCCAGCAACCAAAGAGGCGGGGTCGGGGAGCTGTTTTTT. Protein sequence: CASNQRGGVGELFF.

This clonotype showed up many times. V gene TRBV11-2 combines with J gene TRBJ1-2, with TRBD1 identical over 9 bases. V trimming: 3 bases; J trimming: 5 bases; junction bases outside the gene matches: 7. The CDR3 totals 15 residues. Looked up from germline, CDR1 is SGHAT and CDR2 is FQNNGV. In DNA form, the CDR3 reads TGTGCCAGCAGCTTTCCGGGACAGGGATGGTATGGCTACACCTTC. It translates to CASSFPGQGWYGYTF.

This clonotype came up many times. The V and J genes are TRBV18 and TRBJ2-5, with unresolved D. The CDR3 contains 12 residues. Germline CDR1 is KGHSH and CDR2 is LQKENI. Trimming stripped 3 bases from V and 1 base from J, with 3 bases between. The CDR3 loop reads CASSPTQETQYF. In nucleotides, the CDR3 is TGTGCCAGCTCACCGACCCAAGAGACCCAGTACTTC.

The rearrangement links TRBV7-8 to TRBJ2-7, with a possible D match to TRBD2 (7 bases). Germline assignment: CDR1 SGHVS and CDR2 FQNEAQ. There are 14 residues in the CDR3. Trimming left V 5 bases short and J 4 bases short, with 15 bases between. In DNA form, the CDR3 reads TGTGCCAGCAGCCTTGGGGGGGGCGTATACGAGCAGTACTTC. It encodes CASSLGGGVYEQYF. The full variable domain, its missing parts supplied by reference TRBV7-8 and TRBJ2-7, is GAGVSQSPRYKVAKRGQDVALRCDPISGHVSLFWYQQALGQGPEFLTYFQNEAQLDKSGLPSDRFFAERPEGSVSTLKIQRTQQEDSAVYLCASSLGGGVYEQYFGPGTRLTVT.

The J gene is TRBJ2-1, the V gene TRBV19, with 9 bases fitting TRBD2. Per the germline V gene, CDR1 is LNHDA and CDR2 is SQIVND (reference sequence). J gave up 4 bases and V 5 bases, and 6 bases lay outside the gene matches. The CDR3 consists of 15 residues. This CDR3 is CASSLSGGLYNEQFF. The DNA of the CDR3 is TGTGCCAGTAGTTTAAGCGGGGGGCTATACAATGAGCAGTTCTTC.

This clonotype was counted many times. V and J are TRBV6-1 and TRBJ1-1; TRBD1 aligns across 8 bases. Germline assignment: CDR1 MNHNS and CDR2 SASEGT. The length of the CDR3 is 14 residues. Trimming cost V 6 bases and J 5 bases; bases outside gene matches: 8. The CDR3 DNA sequence: TGTGCCAGCAGCCCGACAGGGGTGGGGACTGAAGCTTTCTTT. Its protein is CASSPTGVGTEAFF.

This clonotype was seen many times. V gene TRBV6-1 combines with J gene TRBJ1-1; 7 bases map to TRBD1. Germline V gene lookup returns CDR1 MNHNS and CDR2 SASEGT. Germline trimming cut 6 bases from V and 4 bases from J; bases unmatched to any gene: 5. This CDR3 has 13 residues. As DNA, the CDR3 is TGTGCCAGCAGCACAGGGGAGGGCACTGAAGCTTTCTTT. It is translated as CASSTGEGTEAFF.

This clonotype showed up many times. The CDR3 DNA is TGCAGTGCTAGAGACCAGGGAGGGGAAACAGATACGCAGTATTTT. Translated, it gives CSARDQGGETDTQYF. The chain has TRBV20-1 and TRBJ2-3; TRBD2 matches 7 bases. Germline lookup yields CDR1 DFQATT and CDR2 SNEGSKA (reference sequence). Trimming at V came to 0 bases and at J to 3 bases, leaving 6 bases not matched to a gene. The CDR3 has 15 residues.

This clonotype came up many times. This sequence joins TRBV5-1 and TRBJ2-1; D possibly matches TRBD1 or TRBD2 (5 bases each). Germline V gene data show CDR1 as SGHRS and CDR2 as YFSETQ. The CDR3 is made up of 14 amino acids. V was clipped by 0 bases and J by 9 bases, with 13 bases between them. DNA for the CDR3: TGCGCCAGCAGCTTGGCCTCGGGGCAGTCTGAGCAGTTCTTC. It encodes CASSLASGQSEQFF.